The clone carrying this T cell receptor (beta chain) was detected a few times. The antigen is undetermined. Via MiXCR, TCRdb re-called the RT-PCR reads, giving one row per CDR3 protein. The table lists hundreds of thousands of distinct CDR3 sequences, less than 20% of them singletons. Germline trimming cut 4 bases from V and 8 bases from J; bases unmatched to any gene: 5. In germline, CDR1 is LGHNA, CDR2 YNFKEQ. This CDR3 has 14 residues. The sample comes from a study of response to subunit inactivated influenza vaccine. Notes on the study in general: Authors suggested that a seasonal influenza vaccination recruits few new T cells each time.

The V gene is TRBV4-2, the J gene TRBJ2-4; the match to TRBD2 covers 10 bases. This sequence was found in a man aged 45 to 65 who received an inactivated influenza vaccine. The sample here was PBMCs from blood, taken less than 13 days after vaccination. The CDR3 DNA reads as TGTGCCAGCAGCCGGGCTAGCGGGAGATACATTCAGTACTTC. Translating it yields CASSRASGRYIQYF.